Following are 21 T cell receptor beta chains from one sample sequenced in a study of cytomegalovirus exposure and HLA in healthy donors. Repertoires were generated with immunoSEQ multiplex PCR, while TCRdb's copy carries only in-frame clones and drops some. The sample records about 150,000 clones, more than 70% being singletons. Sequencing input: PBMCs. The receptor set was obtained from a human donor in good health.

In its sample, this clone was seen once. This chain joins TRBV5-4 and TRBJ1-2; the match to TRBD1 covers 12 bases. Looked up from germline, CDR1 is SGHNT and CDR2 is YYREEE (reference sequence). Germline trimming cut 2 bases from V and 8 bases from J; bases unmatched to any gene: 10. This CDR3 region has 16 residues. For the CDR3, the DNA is TGTGCCAGCAGCTTTCGGGACAGGGGGCGGGATGAGGGCTACACCTTC. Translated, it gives CASSFRDRGRDEGYTF.

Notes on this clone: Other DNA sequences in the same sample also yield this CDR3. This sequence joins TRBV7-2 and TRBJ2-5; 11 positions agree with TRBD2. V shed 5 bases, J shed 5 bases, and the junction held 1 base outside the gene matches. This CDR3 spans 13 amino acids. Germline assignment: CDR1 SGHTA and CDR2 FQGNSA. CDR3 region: CASSPSGGETQYF. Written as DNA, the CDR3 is TGTGCCAGCAGCCCTAGCGGGGGGGAGACCCAGTACTTC.

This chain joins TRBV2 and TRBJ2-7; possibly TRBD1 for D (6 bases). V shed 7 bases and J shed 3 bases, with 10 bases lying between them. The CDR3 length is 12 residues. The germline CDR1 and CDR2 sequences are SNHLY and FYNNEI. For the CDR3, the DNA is TGTGCCAGCAATCGGGACAACTACGAGCAGTACTTC. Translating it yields CASNRDNYEQYF.

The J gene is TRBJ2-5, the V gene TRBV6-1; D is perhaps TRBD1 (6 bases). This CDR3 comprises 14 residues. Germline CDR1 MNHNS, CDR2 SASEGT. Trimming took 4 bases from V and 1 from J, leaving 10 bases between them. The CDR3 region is CASSVTGSQETQYF. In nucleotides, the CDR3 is TGTGCCAGCAGTGTTACAGGGAGCCAAGAGACCCAGTACTTC.

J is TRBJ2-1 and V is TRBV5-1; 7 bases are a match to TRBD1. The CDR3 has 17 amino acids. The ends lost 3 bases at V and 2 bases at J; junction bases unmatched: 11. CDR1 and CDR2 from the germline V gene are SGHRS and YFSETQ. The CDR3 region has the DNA TGCGCCAGCAGCTCCACAGGGGATTCCTATACCTACAATGAGCAGTTCTTC. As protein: CASSSTGDSYTYNEQFF. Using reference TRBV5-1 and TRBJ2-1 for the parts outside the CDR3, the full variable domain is KAGVTQTPRYLIKTRGQQVTLSCSPISGHRSVSWYQQTPGQGLQFLFEYFSETQRNKGNFPGRFSGRQFSNSRSEMNVSTLELGDSALYLCASSSTGDSYTYNEQFFGPGTRLTVL.

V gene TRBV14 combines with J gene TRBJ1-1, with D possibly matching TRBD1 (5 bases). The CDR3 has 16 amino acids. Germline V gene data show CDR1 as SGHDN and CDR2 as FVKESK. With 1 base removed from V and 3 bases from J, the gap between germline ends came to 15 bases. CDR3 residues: CASSQGWWSGDTEAFF. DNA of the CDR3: TGTGCCAGCAGCCAAGGATGGTGGTCGGGGGACACTGAAGCTTTCTTT. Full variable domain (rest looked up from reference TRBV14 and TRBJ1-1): EAGVTQFPSHSVIEKGQTVTLRCDPISGHDNLYWYRRVMGKEIKFLLHFVKESKQDESGMPNNRFLAERTGGTYSTLKVQPAELEDSGVYFCASSQGWWSGDTEAFFGQGTRLTVV.

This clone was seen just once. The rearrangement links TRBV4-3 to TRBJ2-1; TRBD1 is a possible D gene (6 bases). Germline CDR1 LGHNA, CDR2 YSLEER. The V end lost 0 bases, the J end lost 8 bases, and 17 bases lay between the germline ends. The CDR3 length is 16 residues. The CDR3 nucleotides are TGCGCCAGCAGCCAAGATGGGACCAGGGGAAGCGATGAGCAGTTCTTC. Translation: CASSQDGTRGSDEQFF.

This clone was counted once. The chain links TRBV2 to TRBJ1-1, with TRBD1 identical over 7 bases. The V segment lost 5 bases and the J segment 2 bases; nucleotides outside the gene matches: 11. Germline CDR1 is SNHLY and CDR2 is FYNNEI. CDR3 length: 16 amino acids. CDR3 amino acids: CASSLIRDRANTEAFF. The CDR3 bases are TGTGCCAGCAGTCTAATCCGGGACAGAGCTAACACTGAAGCTTTCTTT.

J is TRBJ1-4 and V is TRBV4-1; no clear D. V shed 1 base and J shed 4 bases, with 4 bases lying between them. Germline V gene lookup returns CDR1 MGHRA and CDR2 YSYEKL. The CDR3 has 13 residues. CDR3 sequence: CASSQVINEKLFF. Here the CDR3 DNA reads TGCGCCAGCAGCCAAGTTATTAATGAAAAACTGTTTTTT.

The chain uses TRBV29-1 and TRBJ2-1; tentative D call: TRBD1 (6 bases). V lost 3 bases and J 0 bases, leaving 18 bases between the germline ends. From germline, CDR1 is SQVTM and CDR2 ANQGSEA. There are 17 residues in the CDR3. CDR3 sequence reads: CSVDQEDSNFSYNEQFF. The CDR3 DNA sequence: TGCAGCGTTGATCAAGAGGACAGCAACTTCTCCTACAATGAGCAGTTCTTC.

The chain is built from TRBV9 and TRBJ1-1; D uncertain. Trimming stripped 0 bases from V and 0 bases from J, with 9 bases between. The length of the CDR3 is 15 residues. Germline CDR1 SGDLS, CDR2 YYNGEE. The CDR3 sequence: CASSVGTGMNTEAFF. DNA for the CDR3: TGTGCCAGCAGCGTAGGTACGGGAATGAACACTGAAGCTTTCTTT.

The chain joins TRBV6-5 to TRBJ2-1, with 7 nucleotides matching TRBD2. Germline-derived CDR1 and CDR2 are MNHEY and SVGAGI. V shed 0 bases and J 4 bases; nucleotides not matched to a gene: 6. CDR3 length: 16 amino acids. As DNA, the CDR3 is TGTGCCAGCAGTTACTCGAGGACTAGTAAATACAATGAGCAGTTCTTC. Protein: CASSYSRTSKYNEQFF.

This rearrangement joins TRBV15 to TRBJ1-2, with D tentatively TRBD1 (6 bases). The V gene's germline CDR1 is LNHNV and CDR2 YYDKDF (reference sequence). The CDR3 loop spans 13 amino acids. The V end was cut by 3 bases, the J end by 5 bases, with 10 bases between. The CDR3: CATSRDSLYGYTF. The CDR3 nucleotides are TGTGCCACCAGCAGGGACAGCCTTTATGGCTACACCTTC.

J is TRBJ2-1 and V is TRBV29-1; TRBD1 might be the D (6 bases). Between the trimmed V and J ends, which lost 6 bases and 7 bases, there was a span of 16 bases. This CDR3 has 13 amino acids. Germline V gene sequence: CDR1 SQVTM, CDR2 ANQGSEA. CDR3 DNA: TGCAGCGTCCGGGGCAGGGGTTGGAATGAGCAGTTCTTC. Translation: CSVRGRGWNEQFF.

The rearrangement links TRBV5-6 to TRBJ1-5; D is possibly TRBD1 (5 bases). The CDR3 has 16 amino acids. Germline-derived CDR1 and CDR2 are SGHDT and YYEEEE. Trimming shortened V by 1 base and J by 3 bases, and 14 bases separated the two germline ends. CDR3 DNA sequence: TGTGCCAGCAGCTTGTCACTGGGGCAGTACAATCAGCCCCAGCATTTT. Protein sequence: CASSLSLGQYNQPQHF.

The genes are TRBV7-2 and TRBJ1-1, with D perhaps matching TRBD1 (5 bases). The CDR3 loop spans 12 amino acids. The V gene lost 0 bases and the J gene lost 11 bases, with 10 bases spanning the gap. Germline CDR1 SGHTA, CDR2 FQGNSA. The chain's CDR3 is CASSLARDRAFF. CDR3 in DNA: TGTGCCAGCAGCTTAGCGCGGGACCGTGCTTTCTTT.

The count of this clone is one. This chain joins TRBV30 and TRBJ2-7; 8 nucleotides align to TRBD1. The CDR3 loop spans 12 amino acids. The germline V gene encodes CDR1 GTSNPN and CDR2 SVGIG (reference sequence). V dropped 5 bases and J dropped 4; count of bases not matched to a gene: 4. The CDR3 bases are TGTGCCTGGGACAGGGGCCCTTACGAGCAGTACTTC. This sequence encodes CAWDRGPYEQYF. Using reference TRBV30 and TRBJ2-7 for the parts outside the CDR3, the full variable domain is SQTIHQWPATLVQPVGSPLSLECTVEGTSNPNLYWYRQAAGRGLQLLFYSVGIGQISSEVPQNLSASRPQDRQFILSSKKLLLSDSGFYLCAWDRGPYEQYFGPGTRLTVT.

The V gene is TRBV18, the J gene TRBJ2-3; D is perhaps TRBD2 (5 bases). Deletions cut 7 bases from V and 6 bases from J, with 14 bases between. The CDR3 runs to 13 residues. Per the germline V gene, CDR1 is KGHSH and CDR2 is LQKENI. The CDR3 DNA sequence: TGTGCCAGCTTCACCACGACGGGGGATACGCAGTATTTT. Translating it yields CASFTTTGDTQYF.

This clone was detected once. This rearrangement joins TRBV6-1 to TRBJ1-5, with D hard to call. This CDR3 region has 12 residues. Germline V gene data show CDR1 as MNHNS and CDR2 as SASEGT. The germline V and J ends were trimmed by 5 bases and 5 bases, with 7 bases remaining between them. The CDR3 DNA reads TGTGCCAGCAGTCCGGGGTATCAGCCCCAGCATTTT. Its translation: CASSPGYQPQHF.

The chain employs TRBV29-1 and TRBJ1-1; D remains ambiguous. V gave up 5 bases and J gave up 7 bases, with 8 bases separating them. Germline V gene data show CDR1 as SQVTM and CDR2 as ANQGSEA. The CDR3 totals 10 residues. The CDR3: CSVPGGEAFF. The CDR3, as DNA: TGCAGCGTTCCCGGCGGTGAAGCTTTCTTT.

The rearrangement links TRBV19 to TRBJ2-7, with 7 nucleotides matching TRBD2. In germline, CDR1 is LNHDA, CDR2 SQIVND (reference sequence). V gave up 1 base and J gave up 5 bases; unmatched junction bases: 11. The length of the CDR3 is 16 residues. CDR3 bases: TGTGCCAGTAGTATAGGGGAGGGGCAATCTGCGAACGAGCAGTACTTC. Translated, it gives CASSIGEGQSANEQYF.